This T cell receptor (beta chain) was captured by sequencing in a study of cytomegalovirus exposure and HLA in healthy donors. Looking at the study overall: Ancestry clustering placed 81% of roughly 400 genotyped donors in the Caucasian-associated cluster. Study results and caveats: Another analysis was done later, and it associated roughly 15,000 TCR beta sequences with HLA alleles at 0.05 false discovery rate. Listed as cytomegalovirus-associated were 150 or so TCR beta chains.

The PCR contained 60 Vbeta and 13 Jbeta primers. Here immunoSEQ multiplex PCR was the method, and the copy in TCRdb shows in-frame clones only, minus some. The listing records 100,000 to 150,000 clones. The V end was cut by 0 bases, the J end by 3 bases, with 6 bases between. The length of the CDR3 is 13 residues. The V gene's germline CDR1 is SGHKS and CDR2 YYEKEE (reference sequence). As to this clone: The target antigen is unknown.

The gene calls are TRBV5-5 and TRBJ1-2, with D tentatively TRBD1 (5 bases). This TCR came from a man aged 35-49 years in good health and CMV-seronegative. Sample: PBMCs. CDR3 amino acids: CASSLVQDYGYTF. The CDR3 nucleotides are TGTGCCAGCAGCTTGGTACAGGACTATGGCTACACCTTC.